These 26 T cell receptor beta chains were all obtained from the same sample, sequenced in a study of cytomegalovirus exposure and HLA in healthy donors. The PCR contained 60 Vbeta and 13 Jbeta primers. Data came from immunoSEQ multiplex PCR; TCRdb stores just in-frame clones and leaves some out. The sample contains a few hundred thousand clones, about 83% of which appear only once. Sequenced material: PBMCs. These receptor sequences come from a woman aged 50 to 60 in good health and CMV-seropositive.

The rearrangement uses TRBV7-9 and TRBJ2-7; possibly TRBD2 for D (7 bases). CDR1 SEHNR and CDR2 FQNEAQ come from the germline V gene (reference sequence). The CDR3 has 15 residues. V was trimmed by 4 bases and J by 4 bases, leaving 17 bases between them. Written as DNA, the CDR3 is TGTGCCAGCAGCTCCGGCGGCGGGGGCTCTTACGAGCAGTACTTC. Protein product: CASSSGGGGSYEQYF.

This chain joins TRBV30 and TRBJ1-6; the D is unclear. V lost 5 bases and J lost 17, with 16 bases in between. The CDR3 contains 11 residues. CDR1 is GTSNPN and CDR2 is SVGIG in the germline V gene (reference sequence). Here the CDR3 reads CAWERSRLVHF. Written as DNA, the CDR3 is TGTGCCTGGGAGAGGAGTAGGCTGGTCCACTTT. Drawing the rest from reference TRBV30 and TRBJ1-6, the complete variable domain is SQTIHQWPATLVQPVGSPLSLECTVEGTSNPNLYWYRQAAGRGLQLLFYSVGIGQISSEVPQNLSASRPQDRQFILSSKKLLLSDSGFYLCAWERSRLVHFGNGTRLTVT.

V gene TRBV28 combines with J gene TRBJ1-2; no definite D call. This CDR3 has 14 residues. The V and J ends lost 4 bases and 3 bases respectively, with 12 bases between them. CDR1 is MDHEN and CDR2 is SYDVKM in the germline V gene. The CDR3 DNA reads TGTGCCAGCAGTTCCCTCGGGGAAGACTATGGCTACACCTTC. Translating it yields CASSSLGEDYGYTF.

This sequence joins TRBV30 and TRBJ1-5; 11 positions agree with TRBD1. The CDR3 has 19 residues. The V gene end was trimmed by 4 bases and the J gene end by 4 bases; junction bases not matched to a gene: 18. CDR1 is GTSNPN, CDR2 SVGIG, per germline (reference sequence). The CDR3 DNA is TGTGCCTGGAACACTTGTACGGGACAGGGGGTAGTATGTAATCAGCCCCAGCATTTT. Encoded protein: CAWNTCTGQGVVCNQPQHF.

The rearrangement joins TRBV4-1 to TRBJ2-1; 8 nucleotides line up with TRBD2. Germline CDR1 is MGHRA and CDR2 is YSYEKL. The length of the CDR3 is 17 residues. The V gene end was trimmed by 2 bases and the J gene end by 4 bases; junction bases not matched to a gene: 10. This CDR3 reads CASSQTPGTRSYNEQFF. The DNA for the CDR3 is TGCGCCAGCAGCCAAACACCCGGGACTAGGTCTTACAATGAGCAGTTCTTC.

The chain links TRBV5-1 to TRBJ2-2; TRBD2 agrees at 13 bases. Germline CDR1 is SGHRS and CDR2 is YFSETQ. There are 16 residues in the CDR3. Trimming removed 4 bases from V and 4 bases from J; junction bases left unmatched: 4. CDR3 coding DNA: TGCGCCAGCAGCCCACGGACTAGCGGGGGCACCGGGGAGCTGTTTTTT. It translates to CASSPRTSGGTGELFF.

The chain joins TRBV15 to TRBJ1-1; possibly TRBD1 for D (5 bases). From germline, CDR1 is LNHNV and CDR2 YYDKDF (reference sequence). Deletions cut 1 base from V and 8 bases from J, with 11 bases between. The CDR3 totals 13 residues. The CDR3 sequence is CATSRGQSREAFF. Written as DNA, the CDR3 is TGTGCCACCAGCAGAGGACAGAGTAGAGAAGCTTTCTTT.

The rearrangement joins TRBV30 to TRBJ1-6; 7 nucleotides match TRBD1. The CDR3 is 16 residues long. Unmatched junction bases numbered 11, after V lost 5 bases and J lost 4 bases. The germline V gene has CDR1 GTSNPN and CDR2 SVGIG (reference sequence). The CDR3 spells CAWGADRTTYNSPLHF. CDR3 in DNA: TGTGCCTGGGGGGCGGACAGGACGACTTATAATTCACCCCTCCACTTT.

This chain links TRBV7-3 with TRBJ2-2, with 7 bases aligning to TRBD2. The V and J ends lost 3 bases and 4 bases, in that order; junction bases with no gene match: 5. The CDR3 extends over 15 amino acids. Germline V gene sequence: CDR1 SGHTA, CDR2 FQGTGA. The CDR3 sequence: CASSLSREGTGELFF. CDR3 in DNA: TGTGCCAGCAGCTTGAGCAGGGAGGGCACCGGGGAGCTGTTTTTT.

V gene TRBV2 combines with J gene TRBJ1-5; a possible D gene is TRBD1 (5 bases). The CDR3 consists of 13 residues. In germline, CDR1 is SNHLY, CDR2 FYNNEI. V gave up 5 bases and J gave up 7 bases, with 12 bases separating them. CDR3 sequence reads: CASSPRARQPQHF. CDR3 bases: TGTGCCAGCAGTCCCAGGGCAAGACAGCCCCAGCATTTT.

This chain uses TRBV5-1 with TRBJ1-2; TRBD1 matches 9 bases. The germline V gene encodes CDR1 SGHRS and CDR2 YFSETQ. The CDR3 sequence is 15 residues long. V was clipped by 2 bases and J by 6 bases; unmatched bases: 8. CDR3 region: CASSFDGQGFNGYTF. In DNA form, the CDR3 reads TGCGCCAGCAGCTTCGACGGACAGGGGTTCAATGGCTACACCTTC.

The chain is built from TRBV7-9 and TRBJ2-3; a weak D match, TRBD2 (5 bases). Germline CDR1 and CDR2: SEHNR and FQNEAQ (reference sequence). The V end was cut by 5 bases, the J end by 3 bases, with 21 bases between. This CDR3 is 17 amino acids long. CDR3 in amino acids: CASSPRPATRGTDTQYF. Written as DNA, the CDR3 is TGTGCCAGCAGCCCCCGCCCCGCTACCCGCGGGACAGATACGCAGTATTTT.

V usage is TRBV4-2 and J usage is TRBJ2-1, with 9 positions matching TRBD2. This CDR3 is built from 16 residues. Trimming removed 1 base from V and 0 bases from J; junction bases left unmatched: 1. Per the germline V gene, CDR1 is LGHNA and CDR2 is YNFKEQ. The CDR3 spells CASSQASGVSYNEQFF. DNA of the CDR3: TGTGCCAGCAGCCAAGCTAGCGGGGTCTCCTACAATGAGCAGTTCTTC.

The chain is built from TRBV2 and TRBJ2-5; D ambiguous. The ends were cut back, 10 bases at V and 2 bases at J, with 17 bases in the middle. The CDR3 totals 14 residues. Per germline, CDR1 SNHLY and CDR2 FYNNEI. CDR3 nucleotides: TGTGCCATATCCGAAAGGAGAGCACAAGAGACCCAGTACTTC. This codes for CAISERRAQETQYF.

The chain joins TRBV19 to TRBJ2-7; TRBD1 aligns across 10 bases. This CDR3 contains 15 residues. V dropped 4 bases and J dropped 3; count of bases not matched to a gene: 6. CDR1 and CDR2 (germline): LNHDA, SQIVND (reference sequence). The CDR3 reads CASSTSGTGDYEQYF. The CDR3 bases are TGTGCCAGTAGTACGTCCGGGACAGGGGACTACGAGCAGTACTTC.

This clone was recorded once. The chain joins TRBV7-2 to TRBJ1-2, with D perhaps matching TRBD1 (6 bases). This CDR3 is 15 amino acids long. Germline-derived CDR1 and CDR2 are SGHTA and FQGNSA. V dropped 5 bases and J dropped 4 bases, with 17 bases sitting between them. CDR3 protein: CASSDQGQVFYGYTF. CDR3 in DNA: TGTGCCAGCAGCGACCAGGGGCAGGTATTCTATGGCTACACCTTC. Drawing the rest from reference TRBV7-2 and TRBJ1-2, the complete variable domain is GAGVSQSPSNKVTEKGKDVELRCDPISGHTALYWYRQSLGQGLEFLIYFQGNSAPDKSGLPSDRFSAERTGGSVSTLTIQRTQQEDSAVYLCASSDQGQVFYGYTFGSGTRLTVV.

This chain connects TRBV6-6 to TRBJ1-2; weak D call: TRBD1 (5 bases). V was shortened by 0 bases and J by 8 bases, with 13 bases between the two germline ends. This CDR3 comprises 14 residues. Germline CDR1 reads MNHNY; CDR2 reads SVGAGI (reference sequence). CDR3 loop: CASSYSGQGGGYTF. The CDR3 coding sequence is TGTGCCAGCAGTTACTCAGGCCAGGGTGGGGGCTACACCTTC.

CDR3 region: CASSPGTPDRSLHF. The CDR3 region has the DNA TGTGCCAGCAGCCCCGGGACTCCGGATCGATCCCTCCACTTT. The chain uses TRBV7-2 and TRBJ1-6; tentative D call: TRBD1 (5 bases). The CDR3 spans 14 residues. Deletions cut 5 bases from V and 14 bases from J, with 19 bases between. The germline V gene has CDR1 SGHTA and CDR2 FQGNSA.

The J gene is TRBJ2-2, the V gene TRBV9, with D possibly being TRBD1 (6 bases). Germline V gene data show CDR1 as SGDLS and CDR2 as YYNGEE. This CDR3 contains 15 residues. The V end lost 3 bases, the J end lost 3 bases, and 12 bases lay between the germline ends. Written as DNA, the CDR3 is TGTGCCAGCAGCGCCCGGACAGTGGACACCGGGGAGCTGTTTTTT. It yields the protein CASSARTVDTGELFF.

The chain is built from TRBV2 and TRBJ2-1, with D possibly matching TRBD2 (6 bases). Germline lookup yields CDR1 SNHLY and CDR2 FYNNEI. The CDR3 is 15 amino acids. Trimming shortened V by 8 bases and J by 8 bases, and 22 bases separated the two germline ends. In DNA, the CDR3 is TGTGCCAGCCGCCGAACTTCAGTGGCGGGGTATGAGCAGTTCTTC. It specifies CASRRTSVAGYEQFF.

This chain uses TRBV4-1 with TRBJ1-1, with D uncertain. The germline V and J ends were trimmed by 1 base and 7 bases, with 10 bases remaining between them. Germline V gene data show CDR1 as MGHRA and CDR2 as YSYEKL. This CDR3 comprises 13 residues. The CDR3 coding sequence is TGCGCCAGCAGCCAAGTGTACGAGGTTGAAGCTTTCTTT. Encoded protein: CASSQVYEVEAFF.

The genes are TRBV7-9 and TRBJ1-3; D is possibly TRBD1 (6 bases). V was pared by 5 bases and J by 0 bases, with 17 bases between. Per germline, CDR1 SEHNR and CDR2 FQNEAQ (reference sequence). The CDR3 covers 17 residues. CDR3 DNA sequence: TGTGCCAGCAGCCCCCGACAGGTCCTGAGCTCTGGAAACACCATATATTTT. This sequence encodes CASSPRQVLSSGNTIYF.

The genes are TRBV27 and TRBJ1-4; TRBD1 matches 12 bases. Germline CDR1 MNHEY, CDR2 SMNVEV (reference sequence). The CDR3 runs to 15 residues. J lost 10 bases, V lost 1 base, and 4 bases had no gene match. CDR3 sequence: CASSLLGQGAVKLFF. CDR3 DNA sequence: TGTGCCAGCAGTTTATTGGGACAGGGGGCCGTAAAACTGTTTTTT.

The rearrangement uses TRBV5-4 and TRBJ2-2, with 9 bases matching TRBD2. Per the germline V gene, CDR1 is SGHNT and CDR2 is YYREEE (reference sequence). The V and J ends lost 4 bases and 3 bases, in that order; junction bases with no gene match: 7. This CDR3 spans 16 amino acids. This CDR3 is CASSEGGGAYTGELFF. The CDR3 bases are TGTGCCAGCAGCGAGGGCGGGGGGGCTTACACCGGGGAGCTGTTTTTT.

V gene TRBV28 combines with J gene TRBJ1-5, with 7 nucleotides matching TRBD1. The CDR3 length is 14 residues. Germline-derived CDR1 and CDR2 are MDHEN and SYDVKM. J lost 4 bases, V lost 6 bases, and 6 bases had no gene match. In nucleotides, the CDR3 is TGTGCCAGCAGCTACAGGGGTGGTAATCAGCCCCAGCATTTT. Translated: CASSYRGGNQPQHF.

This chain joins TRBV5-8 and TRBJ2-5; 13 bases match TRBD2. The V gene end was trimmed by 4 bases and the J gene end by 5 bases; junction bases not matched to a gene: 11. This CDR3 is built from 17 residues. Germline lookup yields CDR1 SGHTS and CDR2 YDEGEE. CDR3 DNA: TGTGCCAGCAGCGTGCCGTGGGGACTAGCGGGGTCGGAGACCCAGTACTTC. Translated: CASSVPWGLAGSETQYF.